A single sample is the source of the 19 T cell receptor beta chains below, sequenced in a study of CD8+CD57+ T cells in acquired aplastic anemia. Patients included in sequencing had previously demonstrated CD8+CD57+ cell expansion by flow cytometry. TCR beta VDJ and CDR3 were profiled, and genomic DNA was the template. TCRdb independently ran MiXCR on the reads; one entry per CDR3 protein. The sample includes approximately 220,000 distinct CDR3 sequences, 45% to 50% of them seen just once. The sample was sorted CD4+, CD8+, or CD8+CD57+ T cells (not recorded which) from PBMCs. All receptors come from a human donor with aplastic anemia.

This clonotype was recorded a few times. The V and J genes are TRBV15 and TRBJ2-7; TRBD1 matches at 7 bases. The germline V gene has CDR1 LNHNV and CDR2 YYDKDF (reference sequence). After removal of 1 base from V and 3 bases from J, the junction contained 9 bases not matched to a gene. The CDR3 consists of 16 residues. In nucleotides, the CDR3 is TGTGCCACCAGCAGAGTTTTCGACAGGGCGTTCTACGAGCAGTACTTC. This gives the protein CATSRVFDRAFYEQYF.

This clonotype was seen many times. The chain links TRBV15 to TRBJ2-1; D perhaps matches TRBD1 (6 bases). The CDR3 is made up of 17 amino acids. Germline V CDR1 and CDR2: LNHNV, YYDKDF (reference sequence). Trimming shortened V by 2 bases and J by 4 bases, and 18 bases separated the two germline ends. CDR3 sequence: CATSRPRVRGRYNEQFF. CDR3 nucleotide sequence: TGTGCCACCAGCAGACCCAGGGTCAGGGGTAGGTACAATGAGCAGTTCTTC.

The rearrangement joins TRBV7-9 to TRBJ2-1; D gene unclear. Trimming took off 3 bases at V and 0 bases at J, with 6 bases between the two ends. CDR1 and CDR2 from the germline V gene are SEHNR and FQNEAQ (reference sequence). This CDR3 has 14 amino acids. DNA for the CDR3: TGTGCCAGCAGCTTCCCCGTCTCCTACAATGAGCAGTTCTTC. It encodes CASSFPVSYNEQFF.

V is TRBV9 and J is TRBJ1-1; D gene uncertain. The V and J ends lost 7 bases and 1 base respectively, with 11 bases between them. Germline V gene lookup returns CDR1 SGDLS and CDR2 YYNGEE. This CDR3 contains 13 residues. CDR3 sequence reads: CASGPRSNTEAFF. The CDR3 DNA reads TGTGCCAGCGGCCCGCGATCGAACACTGAAGCTTTCTTT.

Note on this clonotype: Since a much larger clone is just one base distant, this may be a read error. This CDR3 fails to terminate in the conserved phenylalanine or tryptophan, so it likely reflects a read error. The DNA of the CDR3 is TGTGCCAGCAGCTCCCCAAGGAGGTACGAGCAGTACTCC. Translated: CASSSPRRYEQYS. The J gene is TRBJ2-7, the V gene TRBV11-2; D may be TRBD2 (5 bases). Germline CDR1 reads SGHAT; CDR2 reads FQNNGV. V was clipped by 4 bases and J by 4 bases, with 11 bases between them. CDR3 length equals 13 residues.

This chain connects TRBV7-9 to TRBJ2-5; TRBD2 matches 11 bases. J gave up 0 bases and V 6 bases, and 9 bases lay outside the gene matches. Per germline, CDR1 SEHNR and CDR2 FQNEAQ (reference sequence). The CDR3 spans 17 residues. This CDR3 is CASRDTRLAGHQETQYF. The CDR3 DNA reads TGTGCCAGCAGGGACACACGACTAGCGGGGCACCAAGAGACCCAGTACTTC.

This clonotype came up many times. The V gene is TRBV10-3, the J gene TRBJ2-2; 7 nucleotides match TRBD2. Germline values: CDR1 ENHRY, CDR2 SYGVKD. There are 15 residues in the CDR3. The J segment lost 4 bases and the V segment lost 4 bases, leaving 6 bases of the junction unmatched. This CDR3 is CAISVGGRPTGELFF. Written as DNA, the CDR3 is TGTGCCATCAGTGTTGGCGGGAGACCCACCGGGGAGCTGTTTTTT.

This chain uses TRBV7-2 with TRBJ2-6; D might be TRBD1 or TRBD2, each matching 5 bases. The CDR3 runs 16 residues. V lost 1 base and J 5 bases, leaving 12 bases between the germline ends. From germline, CDR1 is SGHTA and CDR2 FQGNSA. In DNA form, the CDR3 reads TGTGCCAGCAGCTTAGGAGAGGGGAAGCGGGCCAACGTCCTGACTTTC. It encodes CASSLGEGKRANVLTF.

The table lists this clonotype with a count of one. V usage is TRBV3-1 and J usage is TRBJ1-1; 7 positions match TRBD1. V lost 0 bases, J lost 4 bases, and 14 bases stayed unmatched. The CDR3 runs to 18 residues. Per the germline V gene, CDR1 is LGHDT and CDR2 is YNNKEL (reference sequence). Written as DNA, the CDR3 is TGTGCCAGCAGCCAAGATTCGGCTAGTCGTGCAGGGGGCACTGAAGCTTTCTTT. Protein sequence: CASSQDSASRAGGTEAFF.

This clonotype was seen many times. The V gene is TRBV19, the J gene TRBJ2-7; D gene uncertain. Trimming cost V 6 bases and J 3 bases, with 21 bases left between them. The CDR3 loop spans 16 amino acids. The germline gives CDR1 LNHDA, CDR2 SQIVND (reference sequence). DNA for the CDR3: TGTGCCAGTAGGGGATTGGTTAACTCCGTCTTCTACGAGCAGTACTTC. Translation: CASRGLVNSVFYEQYF.

The rearrangement joins TRBV20-1 to TRBJ2-7; D might be TRBD1 or TRBD2, each matching 5 bases. This CDR3 has 11 amino acids. CDR1 DFQATT and CDR2 SNEGSKA come from the germline V gene (reference sequence). The germline V and J ends were trimmed by 5 bases and 2 bases, with 7 bases remaining between them. The CDR3 spells CSAGTAYEQYF. CDR3 DNA: TGCAGTGCTGGGACCGCCTACGAGCAGTACTTC.

The chain combines TRBV6-5 with TRBJ1-3, with D unresolved. The CDR3 is made up of 12 amino acids. Trimming shortened V by 7 bases and J by 7 bases, and 11 bases separated the two germline ends. Germline V lookup: CDR1 MNHEY, CDR2 SVGAGI. CDR3 protein: CASTNPGNTIYF. The CDR3 DNA follows: TGTGCCAGCACTAACCCCGGGAACACCATATATTTT.

The V and J genes are TRBV20-1 and TRBJ1-5; D is ambiguous. The CDR3 totals 14 residues. Trimming shortened V by 2 bases and J by 1 base, and 9 bases separated the two germline ends. CDR1 is DFQATT, CDR2 SNEGSKA, per germline (reference sequence). The CDR3 is CSARIGSSNQPQHF. CDR3 nucleotides: TGCAGTGCTAGAATAGGGTCCAGCAATCAGCCCCAGCATTTT.

This clonotype showed up just a few times. This chain links TRBV10-3 with TRBJ2-7; tentatively, D is TRBD1 (7 bases). The V gene lost 2 bases and the J gene lost 8 bases, with 22 bases spanning the gap. The CDR3 consists of 16 residues. The germline V gene has CDR1 ENHRY and CDR2 SYGVKD. CDR3 sequence: CAISEDGTEAGGKQYF. The CDR3 DNA follows: TGTGCCATCAGTGAGGATGGGACCGAGGCAGGGGGGAAGCAGTACTTC.

The chain is built from TRBV7-9 and TRBJ1-5, with D uncertain. CDR3 length: 13 residues. Germline V gene sequence: CDR1 SEHNR, CDR2 FQNEAQ (reference sequence). The germline V and J ends were trimmed by 4 bases and 7 bases, with 11 bases remaining between them. The CDR3 nucleotides read TGTGCCAGCAGCTACCCGGCTGAACAGCCCCAGCATTTT. Amino acids: CASSYPAEQPQHF.

In this sample, this clonotype turned up a few times. This chain uses TRBV19 with TRBJ2-7; a weak D match, TRBD2 (5 bases). The CDR3 covers 17 residues. V was trimmed by 6 bases and J by 0 bases, leaving 21 bases between them. Germline V gene sequence: CDR1 LNHDA, CDR2 SQIVND (reference sequence). The CDR3 sequence: CASSRSRVTKSSYEQYF. The CDR3 nucleotides are TGTGCCAGTAGCCGGTCGAGGGTAACTAAGAGCTCCTACGAGCAGTACTTC.

This sequence joins TRBV5-1 and TRBJ2-3; D unresolved. The CDR3 covers 14 residues. Trimming cost V 7 bases and J 3 bases, with 15 bases left between them. CDR1 and CDR2 from the germline V gene are SGHRS and YFSETQ. CDR3 DNA: TGCGCCAGCGCCCAACTCGTGGGGACAGATACGCAGTATTTT. Its protein product is CASAQLVGTDTQYF.

The chain is built from TRBV10-2 and TRBJ2-7, with TRBD2 matching over 7 bases. The CDR3 length is 15 residues. Per the germline V gene, CDR1 is WSHSY and CDR2 is SAAADI. The V segment lost 8 bases and the J segment 2 bases; nucleotides outside the gene matches: 12. The CDR3 loop reads CASWSSSGTTYEQYF. The CDR3 bases are TGCGCCAGCTGGTCCTCTAGCGGAACTACCTACGAGCAGTACTTC.

This clonotype was recorded many times. The chain joins TRBV12-3 or TRBV12-4 to TRBJ2-3; no clear D. Trimming left V 5 bases short and J 6 bases short, with 15 bases between. The CDR3 length is 14 residues. CDR3 protein: CASSDRLRRDTQYF. CDR3 in DNA: TGTGCCAGCAGTGATCGTCTTAGACGGGATACGCAGTATTTT.